The TCR beta chain under discussion was sequenced for a study of blood T cell repertoires in COVID-19. Study-level information: Whether acute or convalescent, the COVID-19 samples came from the United States, Italy and Spain.

Everyone who took part was roughly 18 to 100 years old, and they came from about two dozen US areas. Clinical history as reported by participants underpinned cohort assignment. The V and J ends lost 5 bases and 6 bases, in that order; junction bases with no gene match: 16. This CDR3 spans 16 amino acids. The germline V gene encodes CDR1 MNHEY and CDR2 SMNVEV (reference sequence). Authors' data handling: Cell counts per sample came from amplifying reference gene primers. The assay was immunoSEQ multiplex PCR, and TCRdb's table has in-frame clones only and misses some. That table gives V, J and clone size, and the DNA gave D and trimming. Here the sample spans 200,000 to 250,000 clones, about 91% being singletons.

The chain recombines TRBV27 with TRBJ2-7, with 7 bases aligning to TRBD1. Sample: PBMCs or T cells enriched from blood (not recorded which). The sequence was obtained from a woman aged 45-60 years with acute COVID-19. The CDR3 protein is CASSGRLERPGGEQYF. CDR3 bases: TGTGCCAGCAGTGGCCGACTTGAGCGGCCAGGGGGCGAGCAGTACTTC.